Below, 23 T cell receptor beta chains from the same sample are listed, as sequenced in a study of cytomegalovirus exposure and HLA in healthy donors. The PCR was carried out with 60 Vbeta primers and 13 Jbeta primers. TCRdb keeps only in-frame clones here, not all; method: immunoSEQ multiplex PCR. The sample includes about 150,000 clones, 65% to 85% of them seen just once. The sequencing input was PBMCs. These receptor sequences come from a middle-aged woman in good health and CMV-seropositive.

This chain links TRBV29-1 with TRBJ2-2; D may be TRBD2 (5 bases). Trimming pared 1 base from V and 7 bases from J, leaving 10 bases between. The CDR3 loop spans 13 amino acids. Germline lookup yields CDR1 SQVTM and CDR2 ANQGSEA. The CDR3 loop reads CSVEVQTNGELFF. For the CDR3, the DNA is TGCAGCGTTGAAGTCCAGACTAACGGGGAGCTGTTTTTT.

The V and J genes are TRBV5-4 and TRBJ2-2, with TRBD1 identical over 11 bases. CDR3 length: 17 amino acids. CDR1 SGHNT and CDR2 YYREEE come from the germline V gene (reference sequence). After removal of 4 bases from V and 7 bases from J, the junction contained 12 bases not matched to a gene. The CDR3 loop is CASSRRGQGVVGGELFF. In nucleotides, the CDR3 is TGTGCCAGCAGCAGGCGGGGACAGGGGGTTGTTGGCGGGGAGCTGTTTTTT.

In its sample, this clone was seen once. The V call is TRBV18, the J call TRBJ2-2; 7 nucleotides line up with TRBD1. V shed 2 bases and J 4 bases; nucleotides not matched to a gene: 1. Germline assignment: CDR1 KGHSH and CDR2 LQKENI. The CDR3 is 14 residues long. Here the CDR3 reads CASSPNRGTGELFF. CDR3 DNA: TGTGCCAGCTCACCAAACAGGGGCACCGGGGAGCTGTTTTTT. Supplemented by reference TRBV18 and TRBJ2-2, the full variable domain reads NAGVMQNPRHLVRRRGQEARLRCSPMKGHSHVYWYRQLPEEGLKFMVYLQKENIIDESGMPKERFSAEFPKEGPSILRIQQVVRGDSAAYFCASSPNRGTGELFFGEGSRLTVL.

In its sample, this clone was seen a few times. The rearrangement uses TRBV28 and TRBJ1-1; TRBD1 matches at 8 bases. The CDR3 contains 14 residues. V trimming: 3 bases; J trimming: 7 bases; junction bases outside the gene matches: 7. Looked up from germline, CDR1 is MDHEN and CDR2 is SYDVKM. CDR3 sequence: CASSFGQGWFEAFF. In DNA, the CDR3 is TGTGCCAGCAGTTTTGGACAGGGATGGTTTGAAGCTTTCTTT.

The chain is built from TRBV4-3 and TRBJ1-1; a weak D match, TRBD1 (5 bases). The germline CDR1 and CDR2 sequences are LGHNA and YSLEER. Trimming shortened V by 6 bases and J by 8 bases, and 7 bases separated the two germline ends. The CDR3 length is 10 residues. This CDR3 is CASRGGEAFF. In nucleotides, the CDR3 is TGCGCCAGCAGGGGGGGGGAAGCTTTCTTT.

V gene TRBV5-6 combines with J gene TRBJ2-7; 7 bases are a match to TRBD1. The CDR3 runs 17 residues. V was pared by 4 bases and J by 4 bases, with 17 bases of the junction left unmatched. From germline, CDR1 is SGHDT and CDR2 YYEEEE. In nucleotides, the CDR3 is TGTGCCAGCAGCGGGGGCTCCAAGACAGGGTGGGGGTACGAGCAGTACTTC. This encodes CASSGGSKTGWGYEQYF.

This clone occurred a few times. J is TRBJ1-2 and V is TRBV5-6; D is uncertain. The germline CDR1 and CDR2 sequences are SGHDT and YYEEEE. The germline V and J ends were trimmed by 4 bases and 0 bases, with 7 bases remaining between them. The CDR3 sequence is 13 residues long. Here the CDR3 reads CASSHRSNYGYTF. Written as DNA, the CDR3 is TGTGCCAGCAGCCACAGATCTAACTATGGCTACACCTTC.

This chain joins TRBV5-1 and TRBJ2-7; D not certain. Germline V lookup: CDR1 SGHRS, CDR2 YFSETQ. This CDR3 region has 15 residues. Trimming left V 0 bases short and J 2 bases short, with 12 bases between. The CDR3 nucleotides are TGCGCCAGCAGCTTGGTTCTCGGTGCGACCTACGAGCAGTACTTC. It codes for CASSLVLGATYEQYF.

This clone was found a few times. The chain is built from TRBV27 and TRBJ2-5; 11 bases line up with TRBD1. In germline, CDR1 is MNHEY, CDR2 SMNVEV (reference sequence). This CDR3 has 15 amino acids. With V trimmed by 5 bases and J by 3 bases, 5 bases remained unmatched. In DNA, the CDR3 is TGTGCCAGCAGTCTCCGGGACAGGGGGAAAGAGACCCAGTACTTC. Its translation is CASSLRDRGKETQYF.

This clone has more than one count but fewer than ten. The chain employs TRBV6-6 and TRBJ1-6; D gene unclear. CDR1 MNHNY and CDR2 SVGAGI come from the germline V gene (reference sequence). Trimming cost V 5 bases and J 8 bases, with 7 bases left between them. The CDR3 sequence is 12 residues long. The CDR3 nucleotides read TGTGCCAGCAGTCGGAGGGATTCACCCCTCCACTTT. Translation gives CASSRRDSPLHF.

The chain recombines TRBV10-1 with TRBJ1-2; D perhaps matches TRBD1 (5 bases). The CDR3 loop spans 15 amino acids. Trimming left V 8 bases short and J 4 bases short, with 20 bases between. Germline CDR1 WNHNN, CDR2 SYGVQD (reference sequence). The CDR3 here is CASAPLQGICYGYTF. CDR3 DNA sequence: TGCGCCAGCGCCCCCCTCCAGGGAATATGCTATGGCTACACCTTC.

The chain is built from TRBV7-2 and TRBJ2-5; D perhaps matches TRBD2 (5 bases). The CDR3 spans 14 residues. V lost 8 bases to trimming and J lost 3 bases, with 16 bases between them. Germline-derived CDR1 and CDR2 are SGHTA and FQGNSA. CDR3 residues: CASRGDGLKETQYF. The CDR3 nucleotides read TGTGCCAGCCGGGGTGATGGGCTCAAAGAGACCCAGTACTTC. Full variable domain (outside the CDR3, taken from reference TRBV7-2 and TRBJ2-5): GAGVSQSPSNKVTEKGKDVELRCDPISGHTALYWYRQSLGQGLEFLIYFQGNSAPDKSGLPSDRFSAERTGGSVSTLTIQRTQQEDSAVYLCASRGDGLKETQYFGPGTRLLVL.

The chain employs TRBV5-1 and TRBJ2-7, with D possibly being TRBD1 (6 bases). V lost 2 bases, J lost 2 bases, and 11 bases lay in between. There are 14 residues in the CDR3. The germline CDR1 and CDR2 sequences are SGHRS and YFSETQ. CDR3 amino acids: CASSFGDRTYEQYF. CDR3 sequence (DNA): TGCGCCAGCAGCTTTGGAGACAGGACCTACGAGCAGTACTTC.

The chain links TRBV5-6 to TRBJ1-2; no firm D call. This CDR3 spans 15 amino acids. Germline V gives CDR1 SGHDT, CDR2 YYEEEE. The V end was cut by 4 bases, the J end by 1 base, with 14 bases between. The CDR3 loop reads CASSPGPENNYGYTF. Here the CDR3 DNA reads TGTGCCAGCAGCCCGGGTCCGGAGAATAACTATGGCTACACCTTC.

The J gene is TRBJ2-4, the V gene TRBV7-2; D possibly corresponds to TRBD1 (5 bases). Deletions cut 4 bases from V and 0 bases from J, with 13 bases between. The CDR3 loop spans 16 amino acids. CDR1 is SGHTA and CDR2 is FQGNSA in the germline V gene. The CDR3 DNA sequence: TGTGCCAGCAGCTCACCTTTGGGGCTAGCCAAAAACATTCAGTACTTC. It encodes CASSSPLGLAKNIQYF.

The V and J genes are TRBV10-3 and TRBJ2-1; TRBD2 matches at 8 bases. This CDR3 is built from 13 residues. The trim removed 6 bases at V and 5 bases at J, leaving 3 bases unmatched. Germline CDR1 reads ENHRY; CDR2 reads SYGVKD. The DNA of the CDR3 is TGTGCCATCAGGGTTAGCGGGAACAATGAGCAGTTCTTC. As protein: CAIRVSGNNEQFF.

This clone showed up just once. The V and J genes are TRBV5-1 and TRBJ2-3; tentatively, D is TRBD2 (5 bases). V was cut by 2 bases and J by 0 bases, with 19 bases left in between. Germline CDR1 reads SGHRS; CDR2 reads YFSETQ. This CDR3 has 18 residues. CDR3 in DNA: TGCGCCAGCAGCTTAGGAGGACTCTCACACACGAGCACAGATACGCAGTATTTT. Translation gives CASSLGGLSHTSTDTQYF.

The chain combines TRBV7-9 with TRBJ2-1, with D possibly being TRBD1 (5 bases). The V and J ends lost 4 bases and 7 bases respectively, with 8 bases between them. CDR3 length: 12 amino acids. CDR1 and CDR2 (germline): SEHNR, FQNEAQ (reference sequence). DNA for the CDR3: TGTGCCAGCAGCTCGGCAGGGAATGAGCAGTTCTTC. This translates into CASSSAGNEQFF.

The gene calls are TRBV12-5 and TRBJ2-3; 7 positions agree with TRBD2. The CDR3 contains 14 residues. Looked up from germline, CDR1 is LGHNT and CDR2 is FRNRAP. V was pared by 8 bases and J by 3 bases, with 8 bases of the junction left unmatched. The CDR3 loop is CASWTGGFTDTQYF. The CDR3 nucleotides are TGTGCTAGTTGGACGGGAGGTTTTACAGATACGCAGTATTTT.

The genes are TRBV2 and TRBJ1-3, with D uncertain. Germline lookup yields CDR1 SNHLY and CDR2 FYNNEI. This CDR3 has 15 residues. V shed 3 bases and J shed 0 bases, with 9 bases lying between them. CDR3 coding DNA: TGTGCCAGCAGTGAGAGGGAGTCCTCTGGAAACACCATATATTTT. As protein: CASSERESSGNTIYF.

The chain employs TRBV27 and TRBJ2-1; TRBD1 agrees at 11 bases. Germline CDR1 and CDR2: MNHEY and SMNVEV (reference sequence). The CDR3 length is 15 residues. V shed 5 bases, J shed 5 bases, and the junction held 5 bases outside the gene matches. CDR3 bases: TGTGCCAGCAGTCCGGACAGGGGGCCTCACAATGAGCAGTTCTTC. It specifies CASSPDRGPHNEQFF.

The chain joins TRBV9 to TRBJ2-5, with 9 bases that match TRBD1. CDR1 is SGDLS, CDR2 YYNGEE, per germline. This CDR3 is built from 14 residues. The V and J ends lost 4 bases and 11 bases, in that order; junction bases with no gene match: 12. DNA of the CDR3: TGTGCCAGCAGCCAGGGGACAGGGAAAGGTGAGCAGTACTTC. Its translation is CASSQGTGKGEQYF.

Comment on this clone: This sample includes further DNA sequences coding for the same CDR3. CDR3: CASSPMGGRTEAFF. In nucleotides, the CDR3 is TGTGCCAGCAGCCCTATGGGGGGGAGGACTGAAGCTTTCTTT. The chain employs TRBV7-9 and TRBJ1-1; a weak D match, TRBD1 (5 bases). Germline V gives CDR1 SEHNR, CDR2 FQNEAQ (reference sequence). Between the trimmed V and J ends, which lost 5 bases and 5 bases, there was a span of 15 bases. This CDR3 comprises 14 residues.